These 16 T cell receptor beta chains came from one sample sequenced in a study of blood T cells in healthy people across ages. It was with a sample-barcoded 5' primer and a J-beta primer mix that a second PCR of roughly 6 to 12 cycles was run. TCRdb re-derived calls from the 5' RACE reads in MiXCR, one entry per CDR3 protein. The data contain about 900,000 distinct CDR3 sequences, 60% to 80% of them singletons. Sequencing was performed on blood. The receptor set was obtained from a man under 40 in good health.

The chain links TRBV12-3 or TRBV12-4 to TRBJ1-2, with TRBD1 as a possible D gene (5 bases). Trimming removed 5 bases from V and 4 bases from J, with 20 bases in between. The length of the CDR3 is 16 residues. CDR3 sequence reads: CASSPAPGLRGYGYTF. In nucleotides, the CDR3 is TGTGCCAGCAGTCCTGCCCCGGGGTTAAGGGGCTATGGCTACACCTTC.

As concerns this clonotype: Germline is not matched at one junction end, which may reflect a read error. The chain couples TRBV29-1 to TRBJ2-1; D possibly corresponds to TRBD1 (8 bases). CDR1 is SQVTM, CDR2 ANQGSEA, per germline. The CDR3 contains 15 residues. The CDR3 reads CSVETGRGREYERFF. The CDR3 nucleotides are TGCAGCGTTGAAACCGGCAGGGGGCGGGAGTATGAGCGGTTCTTC.

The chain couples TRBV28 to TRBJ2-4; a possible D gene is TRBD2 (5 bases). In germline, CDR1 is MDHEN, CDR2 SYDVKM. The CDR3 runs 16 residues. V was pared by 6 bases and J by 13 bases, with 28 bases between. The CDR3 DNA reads TGTGCCAGCAGCCCCACGTCGGGGTTACCCTACAATGAGCAGTACTTC. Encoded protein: CASSPTSGLPYNEQYF.

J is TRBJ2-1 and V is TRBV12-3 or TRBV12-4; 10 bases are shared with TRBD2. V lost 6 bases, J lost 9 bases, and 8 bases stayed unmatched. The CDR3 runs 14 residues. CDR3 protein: CASSGLAESAEQFF. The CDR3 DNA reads TGTGCCAGCAGCGGACTAGCGGAGTCCGCTGAGCAGTTCTTC.

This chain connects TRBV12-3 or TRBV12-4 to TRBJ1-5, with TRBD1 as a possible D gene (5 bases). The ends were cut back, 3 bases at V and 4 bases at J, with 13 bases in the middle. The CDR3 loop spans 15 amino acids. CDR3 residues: CASSFDLGGNQPQHF. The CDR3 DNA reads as TGTGCCAGCAGTTTTGATCTGGGGGGGAATCAGCCCCAGCATTTT.

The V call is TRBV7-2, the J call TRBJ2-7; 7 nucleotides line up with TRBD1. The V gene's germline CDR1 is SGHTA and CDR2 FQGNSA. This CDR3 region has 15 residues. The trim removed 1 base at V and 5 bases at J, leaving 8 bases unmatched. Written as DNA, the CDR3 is TGTGCCAGCAGCTTAGGGCAGGGGGTAGGAAACGAGCAGTACTTC. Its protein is CASSLGQGVGNEQYF.

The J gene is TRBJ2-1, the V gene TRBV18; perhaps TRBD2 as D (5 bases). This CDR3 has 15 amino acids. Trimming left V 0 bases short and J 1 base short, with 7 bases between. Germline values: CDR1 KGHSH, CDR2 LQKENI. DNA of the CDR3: TGTGCCAGCTCACCACCGGGGAGATCCTACAATGAGCAGTTCTTC. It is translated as CASSPPGRSYNEQFF. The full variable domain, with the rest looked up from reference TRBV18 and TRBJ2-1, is NAGVMQNPRHLVRRRGQEARLRCSPMKGHSHVYWYRQLPEEGLKFMVYLQKENIIDESGMPKERFSAEFPKEGPSILRIQQVVRGDSAAYFCASSPPGRSYNEQFFGPGTRLTVL.

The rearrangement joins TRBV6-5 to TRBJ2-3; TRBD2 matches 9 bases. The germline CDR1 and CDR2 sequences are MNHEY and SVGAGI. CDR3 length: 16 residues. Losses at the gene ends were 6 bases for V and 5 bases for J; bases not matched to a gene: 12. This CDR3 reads CASSASARGGVDTQYF. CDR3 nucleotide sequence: TGTGCCAGCAGCGCGTCGGCGCGGGGGGGCGTAGATACGCAGTATTTT.

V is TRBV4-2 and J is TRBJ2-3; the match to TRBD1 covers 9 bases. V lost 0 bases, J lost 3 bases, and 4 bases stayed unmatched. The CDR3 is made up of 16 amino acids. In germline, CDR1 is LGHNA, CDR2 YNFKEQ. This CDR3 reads CASSQDGDRGTDTQYF. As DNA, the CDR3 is TGTGCCAGCAGCCAAGATGGTGACAGGGGGACAGATACGCAGTATTTT.

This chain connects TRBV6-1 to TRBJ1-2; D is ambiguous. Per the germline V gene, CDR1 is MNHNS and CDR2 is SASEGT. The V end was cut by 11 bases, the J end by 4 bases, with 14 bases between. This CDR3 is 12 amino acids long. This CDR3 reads CALMPVPYGYTF. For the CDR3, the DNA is TGTGCCCTCATGCCAGTGCCCTATGGCTACACCTTC.

The CDR3 sequence is CASIGTPFGEQYF. Here the CDR3 DNA reads TGTGCCAGCATCGGGACACCCTTCGGAGAGCAGTACTTC. V gene TRBV6-2 or TRBV6-3 combines with J gene TRBJ2-4; perhaps TRBD1 as D (6 bases). Trimming took 7 bases from V and 13 from J, leaving 20 bases between them. The germline CDR1 and CDR2 sequences are MNHEY and SVGEGT. There are 13 residues in the CDR3.

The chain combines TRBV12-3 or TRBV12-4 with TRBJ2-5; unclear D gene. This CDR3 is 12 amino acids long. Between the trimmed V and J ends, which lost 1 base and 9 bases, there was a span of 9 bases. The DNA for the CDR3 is TGTGCCAGCAGTTTAGTTGCTCTGTCCCAGTACTTC. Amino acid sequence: CASSLVALSQYF.

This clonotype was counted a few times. This CDR3 is CASSPSARVGYTF. The CDR3 DNA is TGTGCCAGCAGCCCCTCCGCGAGGGTTGGCTACACCTTC. This chain links TRBV7-3 with TRBJ1-2; D not certain. Trimming stripped 5 bases from V and 7 bases from J, with 14 bases between. Germline V gives CDR1 SGHTA, CDR2 FQGTGA. The CDR3 runs to 13 residues.

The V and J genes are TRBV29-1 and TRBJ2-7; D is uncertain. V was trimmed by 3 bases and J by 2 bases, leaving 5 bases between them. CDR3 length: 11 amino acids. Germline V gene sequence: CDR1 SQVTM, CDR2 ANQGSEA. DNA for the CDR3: TGCAGCGTTGAGGTGACCTACGAGCAGTACTTC. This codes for CSVEVTYEQYF.

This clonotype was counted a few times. The CDR3 reads CASSPEGVSGANVLTF. Here the CDR3 DNA reads TGTGCCAGCAGCCCCGAAGGGGTCTCTGGGGCCAACGTCCTGACTTTC. The chain links TRBV7-3 to TRBJ2-6; TRBD1 might be the D (5 bases). This CDR3 spans 16 amino acids. Trimming took off 5 bases at V and 0 bases at J, with 11 bases between the two ends. CDR1 SGHTA and CDR2 FQGTGA come from the germline V gene.

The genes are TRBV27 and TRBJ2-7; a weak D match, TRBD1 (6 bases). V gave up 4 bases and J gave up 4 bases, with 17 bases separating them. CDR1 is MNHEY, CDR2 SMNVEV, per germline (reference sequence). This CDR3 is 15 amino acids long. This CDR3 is CASSYRQDVPYEQYF. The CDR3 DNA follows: TGTGCCAGCAGTTATCGACAGGATGTTCCTTACGAGCAGTACTTC.